The subject of this entry is one TCR beta chain. No antigen is known for it. This entry is derived from a study of T cells after yellow fever vaccination. UMIs were added to TCR cDNA along with a universal primer site when it was made by 5'RACE template switching. TCRdb independently ran MiXCR on the 5' RACE reads; one entry per CDR3 protein. Here the sample spans just over 250,000 distinct CDR3 sequences, about 5% being singletons. V was trimmed by 7 bases and J by 6 bases, leaving 10 bases between them. This CDR3 has 13 amino acids. Study-level points and caveats: Researchers report a weaker secondary response that nonetheless peaked faster, day 5 versus 15.

This specimen was CD4+ T cells sorted from PBMCs, taken on the day of the yellow fever booster vaccination. The TCR comes from a man in his late teens or twenties who received the YFV17D yellow fever vaccine. J is TRBJ1-6 and V is TRBV12-3 or TRBV12-4; tentatively, D is TRBD1 (5 bases). The CDR3: CASNTDINSPLHF. The CDR3 coding sequence is TGTGCCAGCAACACGGACATTAATTCACCCCTCCACTTT.